The next 13 T cell receptor beta chains were all read from a single sample in a study of T cells in Graves' hyperthyroidism and ophthalmopathy. TCR beta CDR3 region amplification was performed from RNA transcripts. The TCR CDR3 first-round RT-PCR relied on the HTBI primer set. One entry per CDR3 protein results from TCRdb running MiXCR on the multiplex PCR reads. The repertoire holds just under 750,000 distinct CDR3 sequences, with over 35% as singletons. Sequenced: blood. These receptors all stem from a woman in her thirties or forties with Graves' hyperthyroidism.

This chain links TRBV7-9 with TRBJ1-2; D is uncertain. The CDR3 contains 13 residues. CDR1 is SEHNR and CDR2 is FQNEAQ in the germline V gene (reference sequence). The V end was cut by 6 bases, the J end by 5 bases, with 13 bases between. CDR3 amino acids: CASSLSTYYGYTF. The CDR3 coding sequence is TGTGCCAGCAGTTTATCGACCTATTATGGCTACACCTTC.

About this clonotype itself: Relative to the germline gene, one junction end is altered; a read error may explain this. This rearrangement joins TRBV12-3 or TRBV12-4 to TRBJ1-4; no definite D call. The CDR3 is made up of 14 amino acids. CDR3 DNA sequence: TGTGCCAGCAGGCCCGGGTTAACTAATGAAAAACTGGTTTTT. Its protein is CASRPGLTNEKLVF.

A few counts support this clonotype. The chain joins TRBV20-1 to TRBJ2-7; tentatively, D is TRBD1 or TRBD2 (5 bases each). V was trimmed by 6 bases and J by 2 bases, leaving 17 bases between them. This CDR3 comprises 14 residues. The germline V gene has CDR1 DFQATT and CDR2 SNEGSKA (reference sequence). Written as DNA, the CDR3 is TGCAGTGCCTCTTTGGGGGACGTGGCCTACGAGCAGTACTTC. This translates into CSASLGDVAYEQYF.

This clonotype was found a few times. The chain carries TRBV2 and TRBJ1-4, with 9 nucleotides matching TRBD1. J lost 8 bases, V lost 5 bases, and 6 bases had no gene match. This CDR3 has 14 amino acids. CDR1 and CDR2 (germline): SNHLY, FYNNEI. CDR3: CASSLGQGTEKLFF. CDR3 bases: TGTGCCAGCAGTCTGGGACAGGGTACGGAAAAACTGTTTTTT.

This clonotype was seen at least ten times. The chain carries TRBV7-2 and TRBJ2-7; D remains ambiguous. Germline V CDR1 and CDR2: SGHTA, FQGNSA. The CDR3 spans 15 residues. Trimming took off 5 bases at V and 2 bases at J, with 16 bases between the two ends. The CDR3 sequence: CASSHGSTSAYEQYF. CDR3 coding DNA: TGTGCCAGCAGCCATGGGTCTACGTCCGCCTACGAGCAGTACTTC. The whole variable domain, remainder taken from reference TRBV7-2 and TRBJ2-7, is GAGVSQSPSNKVTEKGKDVELRCDPISGHTALYWYRQSLGQGLEFLIYFQGNSAPDKSGLPSDRFSAERTGGSVSTLTIQRTQQEDSAVYLCASSHGSTSAYEQYFGPGTRLTVT.

This clonotype was seen only once. One base away lies a much larger clone, so this may be a sequencing read error. CDR3 protein: CAISYSPRVNTEAFF. In nucleotides, the CDR3 is TGTGCCATCAGTTACTCTCCCAGGGTGAACACTGAAGCTTTCTTT. The genes are TRBV10-3 and TRBJ1-1; tentatively, D is TRBD1 (5 bases). The CDR3 runs to 15 residues. Germline V gene sequence: CDR1 ENHRY, CDR2 SYGVKD. V dropped 5 bases and J dropped 0 bases, with 13 bases sitting between them.

This clonotype occurred a few times. The J gene is TRBJ2-5, the V gene TRBV12-3 or TRBV12-4; D could derive from TRBD1 or TRBD2 (5 bases each). The CDR3 runs 15 residues. V was trimmed by 5 bases and J by 1 base, leaving 14 bases between them. The CDR3 reads CASSGLVGTQETQYF. The CDR3 region has the DNA TGTGCCAGCAGTGGTCTTGTAGGGACCCAAGAGACCCAGTACTTC.

V usage is TRBV10-3 and J usage is TRBJ1-6, with a tentative D call TRBD1 (6 bases). CDR1 and CDR2 (germline): ENHRY, SYGVKD. CDR3 length equals 15 residues. V gave up 6 bases and J gave up 2 bases, with 11 bases separating them. This CDR3 reads CAIREQGAYNSPLHF. In nucleotides, the CDR3 is TGTGCCATCAGGGAACAGGGCGCCTATAATTCACCCCTCCACTTT.

In regard to this clonotype: One end of the junction varies from germline; a read error may be responsible. The V call is TRBV10-3, the J call TRBJ1-1, with TRBD1 as a possible D gene (6 bases). The CDR3 runs 15 residues. Germline CDR1 reads ENHRY; CDR2 reads SYGVKD. CDR3 protein: CASSPGVGANTEAFF. The CDR3 DNA follows: TGTGCCAGCAGTCCCGGGGTGGGGGCGAACACTGAAGCTTTCTTT.

The chain links TRBV7-9 to TRBJ1-2; 7 bases are shared with TRBD1. CDR1 SEHNR and CDR2 FQNEAQ come from the germline V gene (reference sequence). The CDR3 loop spans 13 amino acids. Losses at the gene ends were 4 bases for V and 4 bases for J; bases not matched to a gene: 3. The chain's CDR3 is CASSSYRGYGYTF. The CDR3 DNA sequence: TGTGCCAGCAGCTCATACAGGGGCTATGGCTACACCTTC.

Turning to this clonotype: Because the CDR3 is missing its conserved closing phenylalanine or tryptophan, this is likely a read error. V is TRBV6-2 or TRBV6-3 and J is TRBJ1-1; D perhaps matches TRBD1 (5 bases). CDR3 size: 12 residues. V dropped 4 bases and J dropped 11 bases, with 14 bases sitting between them. Germline V lookup: CDR1 MNHEY, CDR2 SVGEGT. CDR3 sequence (DNA): TGTGCCAGCAGTTCCTGGGACTTCGGGGCTTTCCTT. It specifies CASSSWDFGAFL.

The J gene is TRBJ2-5, the V gene TRBV29-1, with 10 bases fitting TRBD2. The CDR3 runs to 13 residues. Germline V CDR1 and CDR2: SQVTM, ANQGSEA. J was trimmed by 2 bases and V by 7 bases; bases with no gene match: 4. CDR3 in amino acids: CSAGLAVQETQYF. DNA of the CDR3: TGCAGCGCTGGACTAGCGGTACAAGAGACCCAGTACTTC.

The chain is built from TRBV20-1 and TRBJ1-5, with TRBD1 as a possible D gene (6 bases). The V end was cut by 4 bases, the J end by 11 bases, with 18 bases between. The CDR3 is 13 amino acids. The V gene's germline CDR1 is DFQATT and CDR2 SNEGSKA (reference sequence). CDR3 nucleotide sequence: TGCAGTGCTACACGGGGACACCAAGAGACCCAGCATTTT. Translation: CSATRGHQETQHF.